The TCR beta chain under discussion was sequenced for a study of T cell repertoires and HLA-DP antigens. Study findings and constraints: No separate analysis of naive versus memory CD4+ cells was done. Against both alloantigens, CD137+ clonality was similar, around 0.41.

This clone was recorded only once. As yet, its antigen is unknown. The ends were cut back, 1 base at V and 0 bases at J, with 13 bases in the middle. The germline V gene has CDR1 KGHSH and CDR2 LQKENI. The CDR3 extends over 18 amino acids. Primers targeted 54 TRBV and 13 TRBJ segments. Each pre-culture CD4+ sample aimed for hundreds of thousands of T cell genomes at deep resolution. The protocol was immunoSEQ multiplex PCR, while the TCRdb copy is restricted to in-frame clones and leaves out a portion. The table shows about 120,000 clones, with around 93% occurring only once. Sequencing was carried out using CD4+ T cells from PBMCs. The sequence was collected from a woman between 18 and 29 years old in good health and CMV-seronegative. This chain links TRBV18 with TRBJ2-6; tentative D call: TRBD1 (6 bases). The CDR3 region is CASSPLQGALSGANVLTF. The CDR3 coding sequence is TGTGCCAGCTCACCACTACAGGGTGCACTCTCTGGGGCCAACGTCCTGACTTTC.